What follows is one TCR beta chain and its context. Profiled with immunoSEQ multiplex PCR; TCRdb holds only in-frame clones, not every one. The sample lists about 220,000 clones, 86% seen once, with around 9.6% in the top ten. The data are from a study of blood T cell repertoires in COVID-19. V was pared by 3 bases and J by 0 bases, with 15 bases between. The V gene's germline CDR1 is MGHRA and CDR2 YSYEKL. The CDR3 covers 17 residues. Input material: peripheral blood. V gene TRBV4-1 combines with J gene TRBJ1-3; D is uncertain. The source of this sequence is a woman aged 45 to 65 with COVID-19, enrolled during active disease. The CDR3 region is CASSQLDMGISGNTIYF. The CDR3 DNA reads TGCGCCAGCAGCCAGCTAGATATGGGTATCTCTGGAAACACCATATATTTT.